This TCR beta chain was captured by sequencing in a study of T cells after yellow fever vaccination. The study's findings and limits: Weaker in magnitude, the secondary response showed a faster peak on day 5 versus 15. It was a small share of clonotypes that appeared in both CD4 and CD8 compartments.

CDR1 is SNHLY and CDR2 is FYNNEI in the germline V gene. V was clipped by 1 base and J by 0 bases, with 4 bases between them. The CDR3 consists of 14 residues. One entry per CDR3 protein, called by TCRdb with MiXCR from the 5' RACE reads. The sample has approximately 330,000 distinct CDR3 sequences; 4.1% are singletons. On this clonotype: Its specificity is not known.

The sequence came from a man aged 18 to 30 who received the YFV17D yellow fever vaccine. The specimen comprised PBMCs, sampled 5 days after the yellow fever booster vaccination. The V gene is TRBV2, the J gene TRBJ1-5; D gene uncertain. The CDR3 protein is CASSEGLSNQPQHF. CDR3 nucleotide sequence: TGTGCCAGCAGTGAAGGTCTTAGCAATCAGCCCCAGCATTTT.